The clone carrying this TCR beta chain was counted at least ten times. Noted time point: newly diagnosed GD, antithyroid drugs for less than 3 months. After RNA was extracted from PBMCs, the TCR library was made from it. American Thyroid Association guidelines defined how Graves' disease was diagnosed. This record belongs to a study of regulatory T cells in long-lasting Graves disease. HTBI primers from iRepertoire and Arm-PCR of CDR3 regions yielded the TCR beta libraries. TCRdb passed the multiplex PCR reads through MiXCR, listing each CDR3 protein once. This table has hundreds of thousands of distinct CDR3 sequences, 16% appearing once. These records were also assigned to another study, of T cells in Graves' hyperthyroidism and ophthalmopathy. That work adds: Stable hyperthyroidism: no ophthalmopathy progression over 18 months of follow-up. The study enrolled patients aged 18 to 65 with newly diagnosed hyperthyroidism of under 2 months' duration.

This specimen was peripheral blood mononuclear cells (PBMCs), taken at new diagnosis, from a patient treated with antithyroid drugs. The TCR originated in a woman in her 30s with Graves disease.

The CDR3 loop reads CASSIGNTEAFF. Here the CDR3 DNA reads TGTGCCAGCAGTATAGGGAACACTGAAGCTTTCTTT. The rearrangement links TRBV12-3 or TRBV12-4 to TRBJ1-1; D not certain. This CDR3 comprises 12 residues. V lost 5 bases, J lost 1 base, and 5 bases lay in between.